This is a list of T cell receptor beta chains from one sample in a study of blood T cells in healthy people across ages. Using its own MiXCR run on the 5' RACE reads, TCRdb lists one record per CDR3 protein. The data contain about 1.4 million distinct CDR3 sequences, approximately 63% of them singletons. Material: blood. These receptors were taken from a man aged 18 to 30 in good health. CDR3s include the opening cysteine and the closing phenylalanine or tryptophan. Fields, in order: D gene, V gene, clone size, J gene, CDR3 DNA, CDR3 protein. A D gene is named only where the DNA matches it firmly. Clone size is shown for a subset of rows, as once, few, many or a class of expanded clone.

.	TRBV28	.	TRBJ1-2	TGTGCCAGCAGTTATCTTCAGGGGAACTATGGCTACACCTTC	CASSYLQGNYGYTF
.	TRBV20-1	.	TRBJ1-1	TGCAGTGCTAGGAAGAACAAGAACACTGAAGCTTTCTTT	CSARKNKNTEAFF
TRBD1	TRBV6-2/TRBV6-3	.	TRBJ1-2	TGTGCCACCGATCCCGGGACAGTTAAAGATGGCTACACCTTC	CATDPGTVKDGYTF
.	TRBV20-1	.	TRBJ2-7	TGCAGTGCCCCCACGCCAGAATCGGCCTGCGAGCAGTACTTC	CSAPTPESACEQYF
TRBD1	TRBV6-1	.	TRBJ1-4	TGTGCCAGCAGTGCACCGGGACAGGGGGCCGAAAAACTGTTTTTT	CASSAPGQGAEKLFF
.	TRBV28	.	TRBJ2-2	TGTGCCAGCAGTTTACAGGGGAACACCGGGGAGCTGTTTTTT	CASSLQGNTGELFF
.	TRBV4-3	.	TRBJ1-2	TGCGCCAGCAGCCAAGCGGTCGGGGGTGCAGGTGGCTACACCTTC	CASSQAVGGAGGYTF
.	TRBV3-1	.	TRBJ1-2	TGTGCCAGCAGCCCATTCGAAGGGGTTGGCTACACCTTC	CASSPFEGVGYTF
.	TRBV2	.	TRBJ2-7	TGTGCCAGCAAGGGGGTGGAGTGGTACGAGCAGTACTTC	CASKGVEWYEQYF
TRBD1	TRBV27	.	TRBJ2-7	TGTGCCAGCGGGCTTCCGGGACAGGGCTACGAGCAGTACTTC	CASGLPGQGYEQYF
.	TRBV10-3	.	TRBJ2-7	TGTGCCATCAGTGAGCGGAGGGGACGGAACTACGAGCAGTACTTC	CAISERRGRNYEQYF
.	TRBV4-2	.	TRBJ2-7	TGTGCCAGCAGCCCCACGGGACCCGCCTACGAGCAGTACTTC	CASSPTGPAYEQYF
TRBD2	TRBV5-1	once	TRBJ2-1	TGCGCCAGCAGCTTGCAGGTGGGGGACTACACGTTCTTC	CASSLQVGDYTFF
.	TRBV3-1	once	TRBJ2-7	TGTGCCAGCAGCCAACCAGAAAATTCCTACGAGCAGTACTTC	CASSQPENSYEQYF
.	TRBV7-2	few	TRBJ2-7	TGTGCCAGCAGCTTAGCGGGGTATTGGGTCGGCTCCTACGAGCAGTACTTC	CASSLAGYWVGSYEQYF
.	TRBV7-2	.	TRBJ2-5	TGTGCCAGCAGCTTACAGGGAGGGGGCCAAGAGACCCAGTACTTC	CASSLQGGGQETQYF
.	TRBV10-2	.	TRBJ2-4	TGCGCCAGCAGTGAGGGGTGGGGCAGCATTCAGTACTTC	CASSEGWGSIQYF
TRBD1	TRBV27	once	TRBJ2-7	TGTGCCAGCAGTCAACGGACAGGGGTTCACGAGCAGTACTTC	CASSQRTGVHEQYF
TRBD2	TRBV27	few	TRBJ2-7	TGTGCCAGCAGTCCGGGACTAGATTTATCCTACGAGCAGTACTTC	CASSPGLDLSYEQYF
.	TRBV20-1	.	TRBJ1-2	TGCAGTGCTCCCGGAACAGGCCTCTATGGCTACACCTTC	CSAPGTGLYGYTF
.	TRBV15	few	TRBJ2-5	TGTGCCACCAGCAGGGCCGGCCAAGAGACCCAGTACTTC	CATSRAGQETQYF
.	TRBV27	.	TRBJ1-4	TGTGCCAGCAGTGCCTGGGAGGGGAGCGAAAAACTGTTTTTT	CASSAWEGSEKLFF
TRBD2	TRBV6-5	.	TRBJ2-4	TGTGCCAGCAGGACTAGCGGGGGGCTAGCCAAAAACATTCAGTACTTC	CASRTSGGLAKNIQYF